The rows below give T cell receptor beta chains drawn from one sample of a study of T cells in Graves' hyperthyroidism and ophthalmopathy. TCRdb fed the multiplex PCR reads into MiXCR, producing one record per CDR3 protein. Found here are a few hundred thousand distinct CDR3 sequences, around 20% of them singletons; the top ten hold under 45%. Sequenced material: blood. Every receptor here comes from a man aged 45 to 65 with Graves' ophthalmopathy. The CDR3 runs from the conserved cysteine through the conserved F or W. The order of the fields is D gene, J gene, clone size, V gene, CDR3 protein, CDR3 DNA. A D gene is named only where the DNA matches it firmly. The size of a clone is reported for some rows only, either as once, few or many, or as a class for expanded clones.

>TRBD1|TRBJ1-5|NA|TRBV6-1
CASSDKDRGWQPQHF
TGTGCCAGCAGTGATAAAGACAGGGGATGGCAGCCCCAGCATTTT
>NA|TRBJ1-3|many|TRBV2
CASSAQGGNTIYF
TGTGCCAGCAGTGCACAGGGAGGAAACACCATATATTTT
>NA|TRBJ2-7|NA|TRBV18
CASSPWSGVYEQYF
TGTGCCAGCTCACCATGGTCCGGGGTCTACGAGCAGTACTTC
>NA|TRBJ1-4|NA|TRBV11-2
CASSLVFRIENGKLFF
TGTGCCAGCAGCTTAGTGTTCCGGATAGAGAATGGAAAACTGTTTTTT
>NA|TRBJ1-5|many|TRBV2
CASRDAGSRYSNQPQHF
TGTGCCAGCAGAGATGCAGGGTCCAGATATAGCAATCAGCCCCAGCATTTT
>TRBD1|TRBJ2-2|NA|TRBV30
CAWKAQGVSTGELFF
TGTGCCTGGAAGGCTCAGGGGGTTAGTACCGGGGAGCTGTTTTTT
>NA|TRBJ1-6|NA|TRBV2
CASSEPTGRNSPLHF
TGTGCCAGCAGTGAGCCGACAGGTCGAAATTCACCCCTCCACTTT
>TRBD1|TRBJ1-5|many|TRBV20-1
CSARTGTNQPQHF
TGCAGTGCTCGGACAGGGACTAATCAGCCCCAGCATTTT
>TRBD2|TRBJ2-1|NA|TRBV5-1
CASSGGLLILAGYNEQFF
TGCGCCAGCAGCGGGGGGCTCTTAATCCTAGCGGGATATAATGAGCAGTTCTTC
>TRBD1|TRBJ2-1|few|TRBV6-1
CASSVRTGGSYNEQFF
TGTGCCAGCAGTGTGCGGACAGGGGGATCCTACAATGAGCAGTTCTTC
>TRBD2|TRBJ2-5|NA|TRBV5-1
CASSLAGAGGPPETQYF
TGCGCCAGCAGCTTGGCAGGTGCGGGAGGGCCCCCAGAGACCCAGTACTTC
>TRBD2|TRBJ2-2|NA|TRBV11-2
CASSDGTSGRWSGTGELFF
TGTGCCAGCAGCGACGGGACTAGCGGGAGGTGGTCTGGCACCGGGGAGCTGTTTTTT
>TRBD2|TRBJ2-7|many|TRBV6-1
CASSMGLAGPSKVDEQYF
TGTGCCAGCAGTATGGGACTAGCGGGACCCTCAAAGGTGGACGAGCAGTACTTC
>TRBD1|TRBJ1-1|NA|TRBV11-1
CASSLEPGTGLGTKAFF
TGTGCCAGCAGCTTAGAACCCGGGACAGGGTTGGGCACTAAAGCTTTCTTT
>TRBD2|TRBJ2-7|few|TRBV19
CASSMSWTSTYEQYF
TGTGCCAGTAGTATGAGCTGGACTAGCACCTACGAGCAGTACTTC
>NA|TRBJ1-5|many|TRBV12-3/TRBV12-4
CASSQQGRVQPQHF
TGTGCCAGCAGTCAACAGGGCCGGGTTCAGCCCCAGCATTTT
>NA|TRBJ2-1|NA|TRBV5-1
CASSLAEGWNEQFF
TGCGCCAGCAGCTTGGCCGAGGGCTGGAATGAGCAGTTCTTC
>NA|TRBJ2-7|NA|TRBV9
CASSVAPKGTYEQYF
TGTGCCAGCAGCGTAGCTCCAAAGGGTACCTACGAGCAGTACTTC
>TRBD2|TRBJ2-1|NA|TRBV6-1
CASSEDGLGSGRFAEQFF
TGTGCCAGCAGTGAAGACGGGTTGGGGAGCGGGAGGTTCGCTGAGCAGTTCTTC
>TRBD2|TRBJ2-1|NA|TRBV15
CATSGTSGSRRYNEQFF
TGTGCCACCAGCGGGACTAGCGGGTCCCGTCGCTACAATGAGCAGTTCTTC
>TRBD1|TRBJ2-5|few|TRBV29-1
CSAVARGPETQYF
TGCAGCGCCGTAGCCAGGGGGCCGGAGACCCAGTACTTC
>NA|TRBJ2-1|many|TRBV14
CASSQVTGLPYNEQFF
TGTGCCAGCAGCCAAGTCACAGGGCTCCCCTACAATGAGCAGTTCTTC
>TRBD2|TRBJ2-1|few|TRBV10-1
CASTRDPGGEQFF
TGCGCCAGCACCCGCGACCCGGGGGGTGAGCAGTTCTTC
>NA|TRBJ2-1|few|TRBV29-1
CSVEKGMVEQFF
TGCAGCGTTGAAAAGGGGATGGTTGAGCAGTTCTTC
>NA|TRBJ1-5|NA|TRBV19
CASSRDGLNQPQHF
TGTGCCAGTAGTAGAGACGGCCTCAATCAGCCCCAGCATTTT